This T cell receptor beta chain originates from a study of blood T cell repertoires in COVID-19. This clone was counted a single time. Sequencing was performed with immunoSEQ multiplex PCR; in TCRdb, only in-frame clones are kept and a portion is missing. Of 120,000 or so clones in the sample, 85% to 90% were seen once. CDR3 length: 15 amino acids. The ends were cut back, 10 bases at V and 5 bases at J, with 21 bases in the middle. Germline-derived CDR1 and CDR2 are MNHEY and SVGAGI. Sequencing was done on a sample of peripheral blood. This clonotype was obtained from a man in his sixties with acute or convalescent COVID-19. The V and J genes are TRBV6-5 and TRBJ2-4, with D possibly being TRBD2 (6 bases). Here the CDR3 DNA reads TGTGCCACCAGACGGGACTTAATGGGGCAAAACATTCAGTACTTC. Protein product: CATRRDLMGQNIQYF.